One and the same sample provided the 14 T cell receptor beta chains below, sequenced in a study of blood T cell repertoires in COVID-19. The repertoire was sequenced with immunoSEQ multiplex PCR; TCRdb's copy has only in-frame clones and lacks some. The sample holds a few hundred thousand clones, 70% to 90% seen once. Sequencing used peripheral blood. The source of these receptors is a woman younger than 45 with COVID-19, enrolled during active disease.

The chain is built from TRBV4-1 and TRBJ2-3; tentatively, D is TRBD1 (6 bases). V lost 3 bases and J 2 bases, leaving 6 bases between the germline ends. CDR3 length: 13 amino acids. The germline V gene encodes CDR1 MGHRA and CDR2 YSYEKL. The CDR3 loop is CASSQGATDTQYF. The CDR3 DNA follows: TGCGCCAGCAGCCAGGGGGCCACAGATACGCAGTATTTT.

The CDR3 DNA reads TGTGCCTGGAGTCCAACCGGGACAGGGGGCAATTGGGGTGAAGCTTTCTTT. It yields the protein CAWSPTGTGGNWGEAFF. This chain uses TRBV30 with TRBJ1-1; 12 positions match TRBD1. Germline values: CDR1 GTSNPN, CDR2 SVGIG (reference sequence). The CDR3 loop spans 17 amino acids. The trim removed 2 bases at V and 7 bases at J, leaving 14 bases unmatched.

The chain is built from TRBV10-3 and TRBJ2-7, with 8 bases matching TRBD2. The ends lost 0 bases at V and 7 bases at J; junction bases unmatched: 5. This CDR3 has 14 amino acids. Germline assignment: CDR1 ENHRY and CDR2 SYGVKD. CDR3 DNA sequence: TGTGCCATCAGTGAGTCGCCGGGAGGGGGTGAGCAGTACTTC. Its protein is CAISESPGGGEQYF.

This clone was detected a few times. The chain employs TRBV18 and TRBJ2-3, with TRBD1 identical over 7 bases. V was pared by 0 bases and J by 5 bases, with 5 bases of the junction left unmatched. This CDR3 region has 15 residues. The germline CDR1 and CDR2 sequences are KGHSH and LQKENI. CDR3 sequence: CASSPPMTGQDTQYF. CDR3 sequence (DNA): TGTGCCAGCTCACCACCCATGACAGGGCAAGATACGCAGTATTTT.

The V gene is TRBV2, the J gene TRBJ1-1, with a weak D call TRBD1 (5 bases). The CDR3 totals 13 residues. Germline values: CDR1 SNHLY, CDR2 FYNNEI. V was shortened by 6 bases and J by 1 base, with 9 bases between the two germline ends. The DNA for the CDR3 is TGTGCCAGCAGGGCAGGGAAGAACACTGAAGCTTTCTTT. This codes for CASRAGKNTEAFF.

In nucleotides, the CDR3 is TGTGCCAGCAGCGAAATCAGGTTTTGGGGAGACTCTGGGGCCAACGTCCTGACTTTC. Encoded protein: CASSEIRFWGDSGANVLTF. The V call is TRBV11-2, the J call TRBJ2-6, with D possibly being TRBD2 (5 bases). CDR1 and CDR2 from the germline V gene are SGHAT and FQNNGV. The CDR3 covers 19 residues. V was clipped by 5 bases and J by 0 bases, with 20 bases between them. Drawing the rest from reference TRBV11-2 and TRBJ2-6, the complete variable domain is EAGVAQSPRYKIIEKRQSVAFWCNPISGHATLYWYQQILGQGPKLLIQFQNNGVVDDSQLPKDRFSAERLKGVDSTLKIQPAKLEDSAVYLCASSEIRFWGDSGANVLTFGAGSRLTVL.

The V call is TRBV28, the J call TRBJ2-5; 9 nucleotides align to TRBD2. V gave up 5 bases and J gave up 3 bases; unmatched junction bases: 4. The CDR3 runs 14 residues. Germline loops: CDR1 MDHEN, CDR2 SYDVKM. The CDR3: CASSGAGGEETQYF. The CDR3 DNA reads TGTGCCAGCAGTGGAGCGGGGGGTGAAGAGACCCAGTACTTC.

The chain links TRBV3-1 (or the pseudogene TRBV3-2) to TRBJ1-2; 8 bases map to TRBD1. The CDR3 runs to 13 residues. Germline V gives CDR1 LGHDT, CDR2 YNNKEL (reference sequence). The V and J ends lost 6 bases and 6 bases, in that order; junction bases with no gene match: 6. This CDR3 is CASSRGQGDGYTF. The DNA for the CDR3 is TGTGCCAGCAGTCGTGGACAGGGAGATGGCTACACCTTC.

The J gene is TRBJ2-3, the V gene TRBV7-9, with TRBD1 identical over 10 bases. Germline V gene lookup returns CDR1 SEHNR and CDR2 FQNEAQ (reference sequence). J gave up 2 bases and V 4 bases, and 3 bases lay outside the gene matches. The CDR3 has 15 amino acids. The CDR3 DNA is TGTGCCAGCAGCTCGGGGACAGGGGTCACAGATACGCAGTATTTT. The encoded protein is CASSSGTGVTDTQYF. Looking up the rest from reference TRBV7-9 and TRBJ2-3 gives the full variable domain: DTGVSQNPRHKITKRGQNVTFRCDPISEHNRLYWYRQTLGQGPEFLTYFQNEAQLEKSRLLSDRFSAERPKGSFSTLEIQRTEQGDSAMYLCASSSGTGVTDTQYFGPGTRLTVL.

The V and J genes are TRBV5-6 and TRBJ1-2, with 11 nucleotides matching TRBD1. The CDR3 is made up of 15 amino acids. The V gene's germline CDR1 is SGHDT and CDR2 YYEEEE. The J segment lost 7 bases and the V segment lost 6 bases, leaving 11 bases of the junction unmatched. The CDR3 DNA reads as TGTGCCAGCACCCTGACTGGACAGGGGGCAGGTGGCTACACCTTC. Its protein is CASTLTGQGAGGYTF.

This clone has only one observation. The V call is TRBV28, the J call TRBJ1-4, with D maybe TRBD1 (5 bases). Germline V lookup: CDR1 MDHEN, CDR2 SYDVKM. The CDR3 has 15 residues. Trimming removed 2 bases from V and 7 bases from J, with 14 bases in between. The CDR3 DNA reads TGTGCCAGCAGTTTACAAACAGGTCTGGGTGAAAAACTGTTTTTT. Its translation is CASSLQTGLGEKLFF.

The chain joins TRBV27 to TRBJ2-1; D is unclear. The CDR3 contains 14 residues. The germline V gene has CDR1 MNHEY and CDR2 SMNVEV (reference sequence). V was trimmed by 2 bases and J by 3 bases, leaving 8 bases between them. The DNA for the CDR3 is TGTGCCAGCAGTTTAACCGGTATCTACAATGAGCAGTTCTTC. Protein sequence: CASSLTGIYNEQFF.

Written as DNA, the CDR3 is TGTGCCAGCAGCCGGGACAATAACTATGGCTACACCTTC. This sequence encodes CASSRDNNYGYTF. The chain employs TRBV6-5 and TRBJ1-2, with D possibly matching TRBD1 (6 bases). Trimming took off 6 bases at V and 1 base at J, with 9 bases between the two ends. The germline V gene has CDR1 MNHEY and CDR2 SVGAGI. This CDR3 has 13 amino acids.

The CDR3, as DNA: TGTGCCAGCAGCCTATTAATGGAGGGAAATTCACCCCTCCACTTT. Translating it yields CASSLLMEGNSPLHF. The rearrangement links TRBV7-2 to TRBJ1-6; D gene uncertain. Per germline, CDR1 SGHTA and CDR2 FQGNSA. This CDR3 is built from 15 residues. Deletions cut 5 bases from V and 7 bases from J, with 15 bases between.